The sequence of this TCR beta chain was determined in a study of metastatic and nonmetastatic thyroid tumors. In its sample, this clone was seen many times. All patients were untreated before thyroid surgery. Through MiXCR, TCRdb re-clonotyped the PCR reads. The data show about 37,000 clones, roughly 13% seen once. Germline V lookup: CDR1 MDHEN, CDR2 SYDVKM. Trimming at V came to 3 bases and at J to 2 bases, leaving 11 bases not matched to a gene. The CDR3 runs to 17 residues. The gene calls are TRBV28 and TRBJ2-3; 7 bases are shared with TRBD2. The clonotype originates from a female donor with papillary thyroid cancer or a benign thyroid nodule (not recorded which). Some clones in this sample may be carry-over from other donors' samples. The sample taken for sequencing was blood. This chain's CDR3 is CASSFGGGGGLTDTQYF. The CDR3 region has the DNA TGTGCCAGCAGTTTTGGGGGGGGGGGTGGCCTCACAGATACGCAGTATTTT.